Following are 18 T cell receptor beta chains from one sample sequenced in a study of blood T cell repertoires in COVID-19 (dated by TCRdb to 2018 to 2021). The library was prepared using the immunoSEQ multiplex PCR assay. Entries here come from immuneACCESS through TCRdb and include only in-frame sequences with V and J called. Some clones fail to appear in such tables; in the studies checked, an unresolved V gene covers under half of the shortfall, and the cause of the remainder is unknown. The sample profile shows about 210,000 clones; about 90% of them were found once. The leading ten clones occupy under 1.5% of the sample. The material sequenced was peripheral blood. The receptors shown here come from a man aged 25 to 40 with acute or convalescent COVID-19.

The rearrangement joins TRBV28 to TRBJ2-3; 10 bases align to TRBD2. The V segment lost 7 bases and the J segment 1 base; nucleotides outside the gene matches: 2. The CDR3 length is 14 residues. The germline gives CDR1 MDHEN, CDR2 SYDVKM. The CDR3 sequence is CASISGGGTDTQYF. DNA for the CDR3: TGTGCCAGCATAAGCGGGGGGGGCACAGATACGCAGTATTTT.

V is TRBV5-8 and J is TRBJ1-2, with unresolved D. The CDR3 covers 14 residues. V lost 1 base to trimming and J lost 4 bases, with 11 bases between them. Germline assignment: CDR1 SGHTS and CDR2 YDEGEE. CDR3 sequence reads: CASSLSRQLYGYTF. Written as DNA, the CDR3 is TGTGCCAGCAGCTTGTCCCGTCAACTCTATGGCTACACCTTC.

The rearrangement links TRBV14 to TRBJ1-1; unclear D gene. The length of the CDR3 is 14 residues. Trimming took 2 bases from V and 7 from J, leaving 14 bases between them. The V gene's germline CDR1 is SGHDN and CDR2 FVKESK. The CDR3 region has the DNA TGTGCCAGCAGCCAACGAGGGAGGGAGCATGAAGCTTTCTTT. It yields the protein CASSQRGREHEAFF.

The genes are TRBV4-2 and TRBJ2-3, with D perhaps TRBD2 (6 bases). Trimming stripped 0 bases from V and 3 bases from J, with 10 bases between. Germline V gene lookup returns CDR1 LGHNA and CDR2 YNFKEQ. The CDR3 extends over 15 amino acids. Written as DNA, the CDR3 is TGTGCCAGCAGCCAAGACGCAGGGAGGACAGATACGCAGTATTTT. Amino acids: CASSQDAGRTDTQYF.

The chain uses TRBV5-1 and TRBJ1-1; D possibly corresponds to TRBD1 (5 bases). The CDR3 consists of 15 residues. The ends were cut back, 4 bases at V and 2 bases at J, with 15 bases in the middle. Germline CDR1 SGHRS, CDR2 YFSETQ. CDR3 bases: TGCGCCAGCAGCCTAGAAGGGGCCAGAAACACTGAAGCTTTCTTT. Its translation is CASSLEGARNTEAFF.

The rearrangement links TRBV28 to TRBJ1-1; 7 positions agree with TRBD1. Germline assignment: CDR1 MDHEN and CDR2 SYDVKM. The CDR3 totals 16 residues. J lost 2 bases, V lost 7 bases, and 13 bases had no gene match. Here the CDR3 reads CASNSDRGRGNTEAFF. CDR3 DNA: TGTGCCAGCAACAGTGATAGGGGGCGAGGTAACACTGAAGCTTTCTTT.

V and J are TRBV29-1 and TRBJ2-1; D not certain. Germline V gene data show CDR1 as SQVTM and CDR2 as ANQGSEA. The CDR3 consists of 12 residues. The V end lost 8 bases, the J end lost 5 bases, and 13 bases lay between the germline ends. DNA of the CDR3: TGCAGCCTCACTCGAAGCCACAATGAGCAGTTCTTC. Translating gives CSLTRSHNEQFF.

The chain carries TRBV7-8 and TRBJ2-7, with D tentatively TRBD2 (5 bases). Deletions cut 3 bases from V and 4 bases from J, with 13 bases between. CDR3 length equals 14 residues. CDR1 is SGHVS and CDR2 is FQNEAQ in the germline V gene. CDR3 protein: CASSFGGPGYEQYF. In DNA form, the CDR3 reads TGTGCCAGCAGCTTCGGTGGCCCGGGATACGAGCAGTACTTC.

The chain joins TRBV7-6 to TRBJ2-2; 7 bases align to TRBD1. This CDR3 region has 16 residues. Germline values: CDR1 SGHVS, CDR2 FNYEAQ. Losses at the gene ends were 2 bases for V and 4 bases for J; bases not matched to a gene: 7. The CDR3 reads CASSLQRQGITGELFF. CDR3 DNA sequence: TGTGCCAGCAGCTTACAACGACAGGGTATCACCGGGGAGCTGTTTTTT.

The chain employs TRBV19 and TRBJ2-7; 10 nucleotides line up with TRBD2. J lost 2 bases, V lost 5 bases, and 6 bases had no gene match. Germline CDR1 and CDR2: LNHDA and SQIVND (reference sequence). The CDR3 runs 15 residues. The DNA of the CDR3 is TGTGCCAGTAGTGTCTCTAGCGGGAGAGCCTACGAGCAGTACTTC. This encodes CASSVSSGRAYEQYF.

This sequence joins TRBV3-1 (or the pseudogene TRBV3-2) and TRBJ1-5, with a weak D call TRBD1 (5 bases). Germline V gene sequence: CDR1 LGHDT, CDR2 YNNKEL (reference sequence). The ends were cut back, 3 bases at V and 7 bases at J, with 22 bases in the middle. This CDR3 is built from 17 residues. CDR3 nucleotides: TGTGCCAGCAGCCAGGGGATGACGGGGGTTGTGGGACAGCCCCAGCATTTT. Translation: CASSQGMTGVVGQPQHF.

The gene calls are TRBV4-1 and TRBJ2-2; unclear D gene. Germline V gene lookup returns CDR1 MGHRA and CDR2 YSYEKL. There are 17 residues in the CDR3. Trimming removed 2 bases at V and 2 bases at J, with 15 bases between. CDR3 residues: CASSQISTALNTGELFF. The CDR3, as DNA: TGCGCCAGCAGCCAAATATCGACTGCCCTTAACACCGGGGAGCTGTTTTTT.

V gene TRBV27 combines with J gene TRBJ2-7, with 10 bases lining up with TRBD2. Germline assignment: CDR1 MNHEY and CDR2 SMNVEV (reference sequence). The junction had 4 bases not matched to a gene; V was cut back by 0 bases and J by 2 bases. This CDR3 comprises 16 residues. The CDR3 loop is CASSLSASGRAYEQYF. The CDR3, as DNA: TGTGCCAGCAGTTTATCGGCCAGCGGGAGGGCCTACGAGCAGTACTTC.

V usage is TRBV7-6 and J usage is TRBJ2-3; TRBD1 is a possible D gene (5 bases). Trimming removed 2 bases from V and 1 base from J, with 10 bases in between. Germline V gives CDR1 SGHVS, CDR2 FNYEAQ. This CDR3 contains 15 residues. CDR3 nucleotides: TGTGCCAGCAGCTTATTCGCACAGGGCACAGATACGCAGTATTTT. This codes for CASSLFAQGTDTQYF. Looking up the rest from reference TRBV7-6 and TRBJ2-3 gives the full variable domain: GAGVSQSPRYKVTKRGQDVALRCDPISGHVSLYWYRQALGQGPEFLTYFNYEAQQDKSGLPNDRFSAERPEGSISTLTIQRTEQRDSAMYRCASSLFAQGTDTQYFGPGTRLTVL.

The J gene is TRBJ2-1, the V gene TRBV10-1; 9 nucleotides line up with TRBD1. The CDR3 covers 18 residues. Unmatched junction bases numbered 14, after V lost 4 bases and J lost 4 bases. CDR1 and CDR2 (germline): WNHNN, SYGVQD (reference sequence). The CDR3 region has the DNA TGCGCCAGCAGTGTCCTACGGAGGGGGACAGGGCCGTACAATGAGCAGTTCTTC. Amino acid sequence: CASSVLRRGTGPYNEQFF.

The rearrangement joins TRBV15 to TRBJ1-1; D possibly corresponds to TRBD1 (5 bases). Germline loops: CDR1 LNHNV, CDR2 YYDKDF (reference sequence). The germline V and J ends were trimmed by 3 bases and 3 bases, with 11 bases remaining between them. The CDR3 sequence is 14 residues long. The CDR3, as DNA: TGTGCCACCAGCAGGGACACCAGGGACACTGAAGCTTTCTTT. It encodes CATSRDTRDTEAFF.

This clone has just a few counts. The CDR3 here is CASSPGQGAVSNIQYF. The CDR3 DNA follows: TGTGCCAGCTCGCCGGGACAGGGGGCAGTTAGTAACATTCAGTACTTC. This rearrangement joins TRBV18 to TRBJ2-4; the match to TRBD1 covers 12 bases. The CDR3 length is 16 residues. Germline V gene data show CDR1 as KGHSH and CDR2 as LQKENI. V gave up 6 bases and J gave up 7 bases; unmatched junction bases: 10.

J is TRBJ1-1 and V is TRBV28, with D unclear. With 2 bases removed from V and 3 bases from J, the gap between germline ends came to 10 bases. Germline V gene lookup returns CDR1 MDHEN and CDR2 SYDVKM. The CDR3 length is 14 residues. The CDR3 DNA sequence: TGTGCCAGCAGTTTACAGAGCGGGGACACTGAAGCTTTCTTT. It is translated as CASSLQSGDTEAFF.